This TCR beta chain was identified in a study of blood T cell repertoires in COVID-19. About the research overall: Samples of COVID-19 (acute and convalescent) were obtained from the United States, Italy and Spain. Nucleic acid was either cDNA or gDNA, and it came from T cells, B-cell-depleted T cells, or PBMCs.

Seattle patient enrollment occurred during active infection, with longitudinal follow-up thereafter. With 5 bases clipped from V and 6 bases from J, the junction kept 12 bases outside the gene matches. The length of the CDR3 is 15 residues. CDR1 and CDR2 (germline): MDHEN, SYDVKM. Under the authors' procedure: Amplifying reference gene primers gave estimates of nucleated cell counts. The repertoire was sequenced with immunoSEQ multiplex PCR; TCRdb's copy has only in-frame clones and lacks some. That table supplies the V and J calls and clone size; D and trimming were determined from the DNA. The sample includes about 200,000 clones, around 83% of them seen just once.

The clonotype was recovered from a woman in her 70s with COVID-19, enrolled during active disease. The genes are TRBV28 and TRBJ2-7; 8 bases match TRBD2. The sample was peripheral blood. CDR3 in amino acids: CASSPQAGVSTEQYF. The CDR3 DNA follows: TGTGCCAGCAGTCCACAAGCGGGAGTCTCCACCGAGCAGTACTTC.